This T cell receptor (beta chain) was found in a study of T cell responses to AZD1222 COVID-19 vaccine. Overall study results and limits: Clonal diversity may have been underestimated, and the donors were mostly white British, with more females than males. Repertoire collection took place solely once the T cell response had peaked.

Second-dose groups at about 4 or about 12 weeks were pooled. TCRdb's copy holds only in-frame clones and misses some; the assay was immunoSEQ multiplex PCR. Altogether about 53,000 clones are present, about nine tenths being singletons, with the ten largest covering roughly 2.6%. About this clone: Its matching antigen is unknown.

Germline V gives CDR1 SGHTS, CDR2 YDEGEE. The ends were cut back, 4 bases at V and 2 bases at J, with 15 bases in the middle. There are 15 residues in the CDR3. The sequence was collected from an adult who received the AZD1222 COVID-19 vaccine. Material: peripheral blood, obtained 28 days after the second AZD1222 dose. V is TRBV5-8 and J is TRBJ2-5, with D perhaps assigned TRBD1 or TRBD2 (6 bases each). CDR3 DNA: TGTGCCAGCAGCCTGGGACTCCAGGGGCAAGAGACCCAGTACTTC. Translating gives CASSLGLQGQETQYF.